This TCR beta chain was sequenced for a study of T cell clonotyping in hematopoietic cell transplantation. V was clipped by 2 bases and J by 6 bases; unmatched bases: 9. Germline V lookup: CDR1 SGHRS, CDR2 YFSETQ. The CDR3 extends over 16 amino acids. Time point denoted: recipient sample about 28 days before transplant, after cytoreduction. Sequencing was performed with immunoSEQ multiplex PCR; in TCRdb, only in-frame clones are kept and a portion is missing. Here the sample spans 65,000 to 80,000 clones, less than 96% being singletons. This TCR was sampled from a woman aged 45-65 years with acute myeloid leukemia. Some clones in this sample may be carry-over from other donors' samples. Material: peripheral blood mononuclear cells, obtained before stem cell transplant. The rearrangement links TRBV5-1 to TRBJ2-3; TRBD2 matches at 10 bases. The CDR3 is CASSFTSGRASDTQYF. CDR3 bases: TGCGCCAGCAGCTTTACAAGCGGGAGGGCCAGTGATACGCAGTATTTT.